These 21 T cell receptor beta chains came from one sample sequenced in a study of control samples from healthy donors and cancer patients (dated by TCRdb to the early 2020s). The library was generated by the immunoSEQ multiplex PCR assay. Here the immuneACCESS table is served through TCRdb, limited to in-frame sequences with V and J called. Missing clones are a known gap in these copies; in checked studies unresolved V genes cover under half, and the rest lacks a known reason. The sample table records 95,000 to 150,000 clones; 80% to 90% of these occur just once. Jointly, the top ten make up about 3% of the sample. Sequenced material: blood. All receptors derive from a man aged 60-69 years in good health.

This clone was found once. V is TRBV30 and J is TRBJ1-1, with 7 bases lining up with TRBD1. The CDR3 contains 13 residues. V trimming: 1 base; J trimming: 1 base; junction bases outside the gene matches: 0. Germline loops: CDR1 GTSNPN, CDR2 SVGIG (reference sequence). The CDR3 loop reads CAWSGQGNTEAFF. The CDR3 nucleotides read TGTGCCTGGAGTGGACAGGGGAACACTGAAGCTTTCTTT.

The chain joins TRBV28 to TRBJ1-6; 7 bases line up with TRBD1. Germline V lookup: CDR1 MDHEN, CDR2 SYDVKM. With 6 bases clipped from V and 10 bases from J, the junction kept 12 bases outside the gene matches. The CDR3 consists of 15 residues. The CDR3 region is CASRYTGAVNSPLHF. The CDR3 DNA follows: TGTGCCAGCAGGTATACAGGGGCGGTAAACTCACCCCTCCACTTT.

This chain links TRBV10-3 with TRBJ1-4, with D tentatively TRBD1 (5 bases). CDR3 length equals 14 residues. From germline, CDR1 is ENHRY and CDR2 SYGVKD. V was cut by 0 bases and J by 5 bases, with 7 bases left in between. The CDR3 DNA reads as TGTGCCATCAGTGAGTCTGGGGGAAATGAAAAACTGTTTTTT. It codes for CAISESGGNEKLFF.

The V gene is TRBV2, the J gene TRBJ1-5; no reliable D call. CDR3 length: 13 amino acids. Germline V lookup: CDR1 SNHLY, CDR2 FYNNEI. Trimming stripped 8 bases from V and 6 bases from J, with 14 bases between. The CDR3 loop reads CASREQEGQPQHF. As DNA, the CDR3 is TGTGCCAGCCGAGAGCAGGAAGGTCAGCCCCAGCATTTT.

The V and J genes are TRBV5-1 and TRBJ1-1; possibly TRBD1 for D (5 bases). V was trimmed by 2 bases and J by 1 base, leaving 15 bases between them. Germline V gene lookup returns CDR1 SGHRS and CDR2 YFSETQ. This CDR3 region has 16 residues. CDR3 residues: CASSFSLWGPNTEAFF. In nucleotides, the CDR3 is TGCGCCAGCAGCTTTTCTCTATGGGGCCCGAACACTGAAGCTTTCTTT.

V gene TRBV30 combines with J gene TRBJ1-6; the D is unclear. Trimming took off 0 bases at V and 7 bases at J, with 13 bases between the two ends. The CDR3 covers 15 residues. CDR1 is GTSNPN, CDR2 SVGIG, per germline (reference sequence). The CDR3 region is CAWSVMGRENSPLHF. CDR3 in DNA: TGTGCCTGGAGTGTAATGGGCCGAGAAAATTCACCCCTCCACTTT.

This clone was picked up one time. The genes are TRBV18 and TRBJ2-7; 9 bases match TRBD1. With 6 bases clipped from V and 3 bases from J, the junction kept 6 bases outside the gene matches. The CDR3 runs to 14 residues. CDR1 and CDR2 (germline): KGHSH, LQKENI. The CDR3 DNA is TGTGCCAGCTCGTCAGGGACAGGGTTCTACGAGCAGTACTTC. It translates to CASSSGTGFYEQYF.

Only one count was recorded for this clone. The chain uses TRBV11-2 and TRBJ2-1; perhaps TRBD2 as D (6 bases). Germline CDR1 SGHAT, CDR2 FQNNGV. The CDR3 length is 13 residues. Trimming removed 3 bases from V and 8 bases from J, with 11 bases in between. The CDR3 is CASSFAGYYEQFF. The CDR3 coding sequence is TGTGCCAGCAGCTTCGCGGGGTACTATGAGCAGTTCTTC.

The CDR3 loop reads CASSSPSTGWQYF. CDR3 bases: TGTGCCAGCAGTTCTCCCTCGACAGGGTGGCAGTACTTC. The rearrangement links TRBV28 to TRBJ2-7, with 7 positions matching TRBD1. V dropped 4 bases and J dropped 9; count of bases not matched to a gene: 9. There are 13 residues in the CDR3. Germline CDR1 and CDR2: MDHEN and SYDVKM.

The chain couples TRBV6-5 to TRBJ1-6; a weak D match, TRBD1 (5 bases). Trimming shortened V by 0 bases and J by 9 bases, and 12 bases separated the two germline ends. CDR1 MNHEY and CDR2 SVGAGI come from the germline V gene. There are 15 residues in the CDR3. CDR3 protein: CASSYSGLSSSPLHF. The CDR3, as DNA: TGTGCCAGCAGTTACTCGGGACTCTCCAGTTCACCCCTCCACTTT.

V and J are TRBV5-1 and TRBJ2-2; 10 bases agree with TRBD2. The CDR3 length is 18 residues. Per germline, CDR1 SGHRS and CDR2 YFSETQ. V lost 0 bases, J lost 7 bases, and 12 bases stayed unmatched. CDR3 sequence: CASSLVLAGVPSGGELFF. The CDR3 DNA reads TGCGCCAGCAGCTTGGTCCTAGCGGGGGTCCCTAGCGGCGGGGAGCTGTTTTTT.

The chain recombines TRBV9 with TRBJ1-6, with no clear D. The V end was cut by 3 bases, the J end by 8 bases, with 12 bases between. This CDR3 is built from 14 residues. Germline V gene data show CDR1 as SGDLS and CDR2 as YYNGEE. The CDR3 protein is CASSGRQGYSPLHF. The DNA of the CDR3 is TGTGCCAGCAGCGGTCGACAAGGTTATTCACCCCTCCACTTT.

This clone appeared once. This chain connects TRBV28 to TRBJ1-2; the D gene is possibly TRBD1 (5 bases). Germline assignment: CDR1 MDHEN and CDR2 SYDVKM. CDR3 length: 14 amino acids. Trimming removed 6 bases from V and 4 bases from J, with 15 bases in between. CDR3 in DNA: TGTGCCAGCAGCCCCCCGGGGGGAACCTATGGCTACACCTTC. Amino acid sequence: CASSPPGGTYGYTF.

The rearrangement joins TRBV3-1 (or the pseudogene TRBV3-2) to TRBJ2-3, with D unresolved. Germline V gene data show CDR1 as LGHDT and CDR2 as YNNKEL (reference sequence). The CDR3 is 15 amino acids. V was shortened by 0 bases and J by 4 bases, with 11 bases between the two germline ends. CDR3 in amino acids: CASSQDLSRPDTQYF. The CDR3 nucleotides are TGTGCCAGCAGCCAAGATCTCAGTAGGCCAGATACGCAGTATTTT.

This rearrangement joins TRBV19 to TRBJ1-1, with a tentative D call TRBD1 (5 bases). This CDR3 region has 12 residues. V shed 8 bases and J shed 4 bases, with 11 bases lying between them. Germline CDR1 reads LNHDA; CDR2 reads SQIVND (reference sequence). The CDR3 DNA follows: TGTGCCAGTGTCGGTGGGGGCACTGAAGCTTTCTTT. This encodes CASVGGGTEAFF.

The J gene is TRBJ2-3, the V gene TRBV5-6; D not resolved. The CDR3 runs to 11 residues. CDR1 SGHDT and CDR2 YYEEEE come from the germline V gene. V was clipped by 2 bases and J by 6 bases, with 4 bases between them. The CDR3 protein is CASSFGDTQYF. The CDR3 coding sequence is TGTGCCAGCAGCTTTGGCGATACGCAGTATTTT.

The V call is TRBV27, the J call TRBJ1-5, with D possibly matching TRBD1 (5 bases). V shed 4 bases and J shed 1 base, with 17 bases lying between them. The germline V gene encodes CDR1 MNHEY and CDR2 SMNVEV (reference sequence). There are 17 residues in the CDR3. CDR3 DNA sequence: TGTGCCAGCAGTTACAATCCGCCACAGGTCAGCAATCAGCCCCAGCATTTT. This translates into CASSYNPPQVSNQPQHF.

The chain employs TRBV28 and TRBJ2-3; the D gene is possibly TRBD2 (6 bases). The germline V and J ends were trimmed by 3 bases and 1 base, with 11 bases remaining between them. Germline lookup yields CDR1 MDHEN and CDR2 SYDVKM. The CDR3 is 15 amino acids. DNA for the CDR3: TGTGCCAGCAGTTTGGGGGGAACAGGCACAGATACGCAGTATTTT. Its translation is CASSLGGTGTDTQYF. The whole variable domain, filled in from reference TRBV28 and TRBJ2-3, reads DVKVTQSSRYLVKRTGEKVFLECVQDMDHENMFWYRQDPGLGLRLIYFSYDVKMKEKGDIPEGYSVSREKKERFSLILESASTNQTSMYLCASSLGGTGTDTQYFGPGTRLTVL.

The V call is TRBV19, the J call TRBJ1-2; tentative D call: TRBD1 (6 bases). Trimming removed 7 bases from V and 1 base from J, with 16 bases in between. The germline CDR1 and CDR2 sequences are LNHDA and SQIVND (reference sequence). The CDR3 runs to 15 residues. CDR3 amino acids: CASTYAGVGNYGYTF. CDR3 in DNA: TGTGCCAGTACCTACGCAGGGGTAGGTAACTATGGCTACACCTTC.

The table lists this clone with a few counts. V gene TRBV12-3 or TRBV12-4 combines with J gene TRBJ1-2; 7 bases line up with TRBD1. The CDR3 extends over 11 amino acids. The junction had 2 bases not matched to a gene; V was cut back by 9 bases and J by 4 bases. For the CDR3, the DNA is TGTGCCAGTGGACAGGTCTATGGCTACACCTTC. Residues: CASGQVYGYTF.

The chain employs TRBV6-6 and TRBJ1-5; D unresolved. V gave up 4 bases and J gave up 0 bases, with 4 bases separating them. Germline CDR1 reads MNHNY; CDR2 reads SVGAGI (reference sequence). The CDR3 sequence is 13 residues long. As DNA, the CDR3 is TGTGCCAGCAGTTGGTCTAGCAATCAGCCCCAGCATTTT. Its translation: CASSWSSNQPQHF.